This T cell receptor beta chain was sequenced for a study of T cells in pancreatic ductal adenocarcinoma (dated by TCRdb to the late 2010s). Broadly, across the study: Surgically resected pancreatic ductal adenocarcinoma specimens were analyzed for the quantity, spatial distribution, and characteristics of both suppressive cells and tumor-infiltrating CD8+ T cells, an effort aimed at clarifying the adaptive T-cell response occurring naturally.

The immunoSEQ hsTCRB kit was used to amplify TCR beta CDR3 regions from genomic DNA. An Illumina HiSeq system was used to carry out high-throughput TRB CDR3 sequencing. The study's own analysis went as follows. Sequencing reads were analyzed with the immunoSEQ software, and nonproductive sequences with premature stops or frame-shifts were excluded. Clonality of the repertoire was calculated as one minus Shannon entropy normalized by log2 of the number of unique productive sequences. This immuneACCESS table, as held by TCRdb, lists in-frame sequences with V and J called but not all clones. Of the missing ones, under half trace to an unresolved V gene in checked studies; the others have no known cause. That table furnishes V, J and clone size, whereas the DNA furnished D and trimming. This sample has around 100,000 clones in its table, and over 90% of those were observed once. Roughly 3% of the sample comes from the top ten.

Pancreatic ductal adenocarcinoma patients who had undergone surgery without neoadjuvant therapy were selected. Peripheral blood was collected in heparin tubes, and PBMCs were isolated by histopaque density gradient and cryopreserved in around 9.2% DMSO. Using the DNeasy Blood and Tissue Kit along with Proteinase K and RNase treatment, genomic DNA was extracted from 6 or 7 PBMC specimens and fewer than ten flash-frozen tumor specimens. As for this clone: Which antigen it targets is not known. No quality values exist for individual bases; no much larger clone is one base distant.

Overall results and qualifications from the work: Comparisons of clonality between tumor and blood may be biased toward lower diversity because tumors are enriched in CD45RO+ effector T cells rather than naive T cells. More total productive templates and 7.5 to 9-fold more unique clonotypes were found in blood samples than in tumor samples. Because inoperable disease is present at presentation in most pancreatic cancer patients, the resected cohort was biased toward the minority with early-stage disease. T-cell clonality did not differ significantly between tumor and blood, with mean clonality around 0.11 in tumors and around 0.071 in blood.

From cysteine to phenylalanine, the CDR3 is 14 amino acids long. Only the CDR3 portion is preserved as DNA: 42 bases, with reading frame beginning at the first base. Trimming leaves V shorter by 1 base and J shorter by 7 bases, with the junction holding 8 bases beyond the gene matches. Via the germline V gene, CDR1 is SGHRS and CDR2 YFSETQ. The chain joins TRBV5-1 to TRBJ2-7; a stretch of 7 junction bases matches TRBD1. The TCR was taken from a human donor with pancreatic ductal adenocarcinoma. What was sequenced was PBMCs. The CDR3 region: CASSLTGPRGEQYF. The bases read TGCGCCAGCAGCTTGACCGGACCCAGGGGGGAGCAGTACTTC.